This TCR beta chain was profiled in a study of T cell responses to AZD1222 COVID-19 vaccine. The CDR3 extends over 13 amino acids. V gave up 4 bases and J gave up 13 bases, with 16 bases separating them. In germline, CDR1 is MGHDK, CDR2 SYGVNS. General study points: Donors were mostly white British, more females; clonal diversity possibly underestimated.

The assay was immunoSEQ multiplex PCR, and TCRdb's table has in-frame clones only and misses some. The sample records over 70,000 clones, 85% being singletons. The sample holds a few counts of this clone. No antigen is known for it. This chain uses TRBV25-1 with TRBJ2-2; a possible D gene is TRBD2 (6 bases). This specimen was peripheral blood, taken on day 0 of AZD1222 vaccination. The sequence was obtained from an adult in good health. The CDR3 bases are TGTGCCAGCAGTGTCGAGGGAGGAAGGGCGCTGTTTTTT. Translation gives CASSVEGGRALFF.